The clone carrying this T cell receptor beta chain has more than one count but fewer than ten. Antigen specificity is unknown. The CDR3 sequence is 14 residues long. V shed 2 bases, J shed 7 bases, and the junction held 6 bases outside the gene matches. CDR1 SQVTM and CDR2 ANQGSEA come from the germline V gene. The entry originates in a study of T cells after yellow fever vaccination. Study in general: Libraries from low-cell-number fractions were prepared with the SMART-Seq v4 Ultra Low Input RNA kit.

TCRdb itself ran the 5' RACE reads through MiXCR, one entry per CDR3 protein. This sample has around 400,000 distinct CDR3 sequences, with roughly 12% found just once. Overall study findings and caveats: Reappearing after the booster were most of the clones from primary vaccination (approximately 96% CD4, 88% CD8). Contaminants from the bulk population, in the form of abundant clonotypes, could be found in FACS-sorted repertoires.

This sequence originates from a man aged 18 to 29 who received the YFV17D yellow fever vaccine. The V and J genes are TRBV29-1 and TRBJ1-4; 8 nucleotides agree with TRBD1. Sample: PBMCs, taken on the day of the first yellow fever vaccination. The CDR3 DNA follows: TGCAGCGTTGAATCGACAGGGGAGATTGAAAAACTGTTTTTT. Protein product: CSVESTGEIEKLFF.